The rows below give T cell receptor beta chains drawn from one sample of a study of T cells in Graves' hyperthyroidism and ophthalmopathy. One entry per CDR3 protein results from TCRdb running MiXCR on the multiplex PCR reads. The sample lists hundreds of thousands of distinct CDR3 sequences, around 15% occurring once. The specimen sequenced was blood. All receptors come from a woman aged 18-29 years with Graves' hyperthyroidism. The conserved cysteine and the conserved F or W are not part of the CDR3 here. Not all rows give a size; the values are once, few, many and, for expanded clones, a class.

CDR3: ASSGASRELF
V: TRBV27
size: few
J: TRBJ2-2

CDR3: ASSLSTSGPQMDTQY
V: TRBV28
size: many
J: TRBJ2-3

CDR3: ATSDFQAQGYT
V: TRBV24-1
size: few
J: TRBJ1-2

CDR3: SVEGRGTEAF
V: TRBV29-1
size: few
J: TRBJ1-1

CDR3: ASSRLAGGSREQY
V: TRBV3-1
size: many
J: TRBJ2-7

CDR3: ASSFGTGLGQY
V: TRBV12-3/TRBV12-4
size: few
J: TRBJ2-7

CDR3: AWRTQGVGELF
V: TRBV30
size: few
J: TRBJ2-2

CDR3: ASSFGPPYNEQF
V: TRBV7-9
size: few
J: TRBJ2-1

CDR3: ASSPDVPTEAF
V: TRBV3-1
size: many
J: TRBJ1-1

CDR3: ASSPPLDEQF
V: TRBV7-2
size: -
J: TRBJ2-1

CDR3: SVLPRDTDYGYT
V: TRBV29-1
size: -
J: TRBJ1-2

CDR3: ASSQPGQGADEQY
V: TRBV4-3
size: few
J: TRBJ2-7

CDR3: AISESSGSPYEQY
V: TRBV10-3
size: -
J: TRBJ2-7

CDR3: ASSPLEILDNEQF
V: TRBV14
size: -
J: TRBJ2-1

CDR3: ASSEGGRAEPAYNEQF
V: TRBV2
size: many
J: TRBJ2-1

CDR3: ASSPRAGRNQPQH
V: TRBV6-1
size: many
J: TRBJ1-5

CDR3: ASSLAGVLSSYEQY
V: TRBV6-2/TRBV6-3
size: -
J: TRBJ2-7

CDR3: ASSPPIRDTGELF
V: TRBV27
size: many
J: TRBJ2-2

CDR3: ATTDRGPRGREQY
V: TRBV6-1
size: -
J: TRBJ2-7

CDR3: ASSSTGVNTEAF
V: TRBV7-6
size: many
J: TRBJ1-1

CDR3: ASSEDRDQETQY
V: TRBV7-9
size: many
J: TRBJ2-5

CDR3: ASSFGAISPLH
V: TRBV27
size: few
J: TRBJ1-6

CDR3: ASSLRERGTDTQY
V: TRBV7-6
size: -
J: TRBJ2-3

CDR3: ASSWTGSVGPYT
V: TRBV6-2/TRBV6-3
size: many
J: TRBJ1-2

CDR3: ASRGPVSEQF
V: TRBV7-9
size: few
J: TRBJ2-1

CDR3: ASGLARASKTSGRYNEQF
V: TRBV12-5
size: -
J: TRBJ2-1

CDR3: ASSPRDKYAPNYGYT
V: TRBV18
size: -
J: TRBJ1-2